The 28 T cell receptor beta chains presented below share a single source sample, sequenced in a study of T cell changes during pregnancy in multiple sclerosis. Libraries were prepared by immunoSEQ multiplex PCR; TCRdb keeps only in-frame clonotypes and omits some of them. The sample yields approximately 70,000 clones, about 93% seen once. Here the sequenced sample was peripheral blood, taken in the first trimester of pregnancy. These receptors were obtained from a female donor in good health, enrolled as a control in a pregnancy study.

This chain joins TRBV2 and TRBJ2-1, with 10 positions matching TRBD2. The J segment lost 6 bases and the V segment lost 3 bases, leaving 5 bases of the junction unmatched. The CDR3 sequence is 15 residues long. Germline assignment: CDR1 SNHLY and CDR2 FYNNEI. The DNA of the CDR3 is TGTGCCAGCAGTGAGTCCCTAGCGGGAGTCAATGAGCAGTTCTTC. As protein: CASSESLAGVNEQFF.

The CDR3 nucleotides read TGTGCCAGCAGTCCAGGGAGGATTAGCGGCTACACCTTC. This translates into CASSPGRISGYTF. The rearrangement links TRBV27 to TRBJ1-2; D may be TRBD1 (5 bases). Trimming cost V 5 bases and J 8 bases, with 15 bases left between them. The CDR3 runs 13 residues. CDR1 is MNHEY and CDR2 is SMNVEV in the germline V gene (reference sequence).

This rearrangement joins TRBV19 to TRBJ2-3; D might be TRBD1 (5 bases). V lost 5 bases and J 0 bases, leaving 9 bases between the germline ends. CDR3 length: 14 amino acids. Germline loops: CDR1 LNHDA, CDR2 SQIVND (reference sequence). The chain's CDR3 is CASSLQGSTDTQYF. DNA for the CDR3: TGTGCCAGTAGTCTTCAGGGTAGCACAGATACGCAGTATTTT.

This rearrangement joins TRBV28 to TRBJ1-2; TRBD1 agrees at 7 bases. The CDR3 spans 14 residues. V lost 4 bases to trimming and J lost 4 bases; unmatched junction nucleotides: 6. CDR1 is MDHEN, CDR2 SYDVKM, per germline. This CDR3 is CASSSGTASYGYTF. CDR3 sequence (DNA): TGTGCCAGCAGTTCCGGGACAGCGAGCTATGGCTACACCTTC.

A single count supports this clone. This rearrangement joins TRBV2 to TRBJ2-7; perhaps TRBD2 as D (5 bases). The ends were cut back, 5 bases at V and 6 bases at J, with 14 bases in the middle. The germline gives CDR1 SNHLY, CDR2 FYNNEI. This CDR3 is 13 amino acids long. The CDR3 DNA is TGTGCCAGCAGTTCAGAGCGGCAGGTCGAGCAGTACTTC. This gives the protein CASSSERQVEQYF. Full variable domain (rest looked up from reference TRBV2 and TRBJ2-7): EPEVTQTPSHQVTQMGQEVILRCVPISNHLYFYWYRQILGQKVEFLVSFYNNEISEKSEIFDDQFSVERPDGSNFTLKIRSTKLEDSAMYFCASSSERQVEQYFGPGTRLTVT.

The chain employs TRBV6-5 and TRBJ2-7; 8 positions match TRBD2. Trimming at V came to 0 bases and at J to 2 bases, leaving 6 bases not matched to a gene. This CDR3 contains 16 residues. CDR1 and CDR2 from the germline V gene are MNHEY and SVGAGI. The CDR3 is CASSYSVGGVAYEQYF. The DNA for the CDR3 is TGTGCCAGCAGTTACTCGGTCGGGGGGGTAGCCTACGAGCAGTACTTC.

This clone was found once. This CDR3 is CASSLRDRYNEQFF. As DNA, the CDR3 is TGTGCCAGCAGTTTACGGGACAGGTACAATGAGCAGTTCTTC. The V and J genes are TRBV28 and TRBJ2-1, with TRBD1 matching 8 bases. CDR3 size: 14 residues. Germline values: CDR1 MDHEN, CDR2 SYDVKM. Trimming cost V 2 bases and J 4 bases; bases outside gene matches: 1.

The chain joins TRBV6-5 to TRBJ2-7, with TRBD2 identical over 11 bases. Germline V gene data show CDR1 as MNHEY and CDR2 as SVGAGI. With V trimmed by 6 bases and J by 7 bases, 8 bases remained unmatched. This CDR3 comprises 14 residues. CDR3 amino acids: CASSTLAGVKEQYF. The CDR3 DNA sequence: TGTGCCAGCAGCACACTAGCGGGAGTAAAAGAGCAGTACTTC.

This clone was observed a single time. This CDR3 is CATQGQNTEAFF. CDR3 bases: TGTGCCACACAGGGGCAGAACACTGAAGCTTTCTTT. The rearrangement uses TRBV10-3 and TRBJ1-1; 7 nucleotides match TRBD1. Germline CDR1 ENHRY, CDR2 SYGVKD. The CDR3 loop spans 12 amino acids. After removal of 10 bases from V and 1 base from J, the junction contained 3 bases not matched to a gene.

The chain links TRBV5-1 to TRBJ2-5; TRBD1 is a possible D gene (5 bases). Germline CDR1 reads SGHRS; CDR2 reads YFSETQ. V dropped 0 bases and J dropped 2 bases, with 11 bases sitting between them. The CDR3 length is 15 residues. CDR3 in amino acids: CASSLGQISQETQYF. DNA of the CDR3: TGCGCCAGCAGCTTGGGACAGATCTCACAAGAGACCCAGTACTTC.

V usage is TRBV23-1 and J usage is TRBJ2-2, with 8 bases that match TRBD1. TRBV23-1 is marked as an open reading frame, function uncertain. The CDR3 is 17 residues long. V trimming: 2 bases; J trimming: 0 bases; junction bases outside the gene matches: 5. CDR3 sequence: CASSQRRGRTNTGELFF. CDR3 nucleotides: TGCGCCAGCAGTCAACGCAGGGGGCGAACGAACACCGGGGAGCTGTTTTTT.

This CDR3 is CASSLGQVPEKLFF. Written as DNA, the CDR3 is TGTGCCAGCAGCTTAGGGCAGGTTCCTGAAAAACTGTTTTTT. This rearrangement joins TRBV7-2 to TRBJ1-4; D gene unclear. The CDR3 totals 14 residues. Germline-derived CDR1 and CDR2 are SGHTA and FQGNSA. The V end was cut by 1 base, the J end by 7 bases, with 10 bases between.

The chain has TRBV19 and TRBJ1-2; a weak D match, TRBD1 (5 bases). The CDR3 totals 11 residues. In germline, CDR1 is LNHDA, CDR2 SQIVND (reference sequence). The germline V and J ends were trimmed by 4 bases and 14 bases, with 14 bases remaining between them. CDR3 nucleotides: TGTGCCAGTAGTACCAAACAGGCTTGGACCTTC. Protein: CASSTKQAWTF. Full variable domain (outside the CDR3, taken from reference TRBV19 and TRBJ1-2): DGGITQSPKYLFRKEGQNVTLSCEQNLNHDAMYWYRQDPGQGLRLIYYSQIVNDFQKGDIAEGYSVSREKKESFPLTVTSAQKNPTAFYLCASSTKQAWTFGSGTRLTVV.

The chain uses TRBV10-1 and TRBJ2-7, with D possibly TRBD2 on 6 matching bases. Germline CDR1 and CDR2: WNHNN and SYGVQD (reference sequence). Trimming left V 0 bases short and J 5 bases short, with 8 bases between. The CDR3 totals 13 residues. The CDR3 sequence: CASSESGGDEQYF. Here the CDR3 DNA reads TGCGCCAGCAGTGAGTCGGGAGGCGACGAGCAGTACTTC.

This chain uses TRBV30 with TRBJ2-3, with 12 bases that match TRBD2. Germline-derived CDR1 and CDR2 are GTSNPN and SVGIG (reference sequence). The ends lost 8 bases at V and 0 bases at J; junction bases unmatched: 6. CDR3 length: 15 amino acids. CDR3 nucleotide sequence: TGTGCCCAAAAAGGACTAGCGGGGAGCACAGATACGCAGTATTTT. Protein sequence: CAQKGLAGSTDTQYF.

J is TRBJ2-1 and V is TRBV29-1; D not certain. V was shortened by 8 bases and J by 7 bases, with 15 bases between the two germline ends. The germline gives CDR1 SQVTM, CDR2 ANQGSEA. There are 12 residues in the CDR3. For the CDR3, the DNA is TGCAGCCATCGACTCACTGGGAATGAGCAGTTCTTC. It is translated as CSHRLTGNEQFF.

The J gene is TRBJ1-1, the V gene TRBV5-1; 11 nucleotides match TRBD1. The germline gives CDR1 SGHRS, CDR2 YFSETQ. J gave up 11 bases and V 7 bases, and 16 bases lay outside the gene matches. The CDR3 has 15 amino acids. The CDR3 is CASGQSGTGGTGAFF. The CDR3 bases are TGCGCCAGCGGACAAAGCGGGACAGGGGGTACAGGGGCTTTCTTT.

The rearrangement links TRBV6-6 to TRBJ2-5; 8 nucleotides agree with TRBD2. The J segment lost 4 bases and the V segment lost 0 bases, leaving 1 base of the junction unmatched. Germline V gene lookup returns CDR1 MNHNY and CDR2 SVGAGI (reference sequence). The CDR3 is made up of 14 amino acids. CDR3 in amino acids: CASSYSGLAETQYF. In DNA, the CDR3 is TGTGCCAGCAGTTACTCTGGACTAGCAGAGACCCAGTACTTC.

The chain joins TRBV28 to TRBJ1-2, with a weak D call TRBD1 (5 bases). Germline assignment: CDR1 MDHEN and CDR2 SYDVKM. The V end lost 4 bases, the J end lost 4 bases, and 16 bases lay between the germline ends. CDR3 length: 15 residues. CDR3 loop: CASSSMSGAGYGYTF. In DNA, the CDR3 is TGTGCCAGCAGTTCCATGAGCGGGGCGGGCTATGGCTACACCTTC.

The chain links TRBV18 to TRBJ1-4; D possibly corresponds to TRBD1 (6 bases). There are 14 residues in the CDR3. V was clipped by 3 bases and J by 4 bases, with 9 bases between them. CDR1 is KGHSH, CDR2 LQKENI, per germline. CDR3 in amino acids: CASSPDRSNEKLFF. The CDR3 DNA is TGTGCCAGCTCACCGGACAGAAGTAATGAAAAACTGTTTTTT.

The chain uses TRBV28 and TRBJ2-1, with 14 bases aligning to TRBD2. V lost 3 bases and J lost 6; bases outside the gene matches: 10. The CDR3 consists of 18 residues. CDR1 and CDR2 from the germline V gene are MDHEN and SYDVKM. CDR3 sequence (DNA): TGTGCCAGCAGTTTGCAACCGGGACTAGCGGGAGTTCGCAATGAGCAGTTCTTC. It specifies CASSLQPGLAGVRNEQFF.

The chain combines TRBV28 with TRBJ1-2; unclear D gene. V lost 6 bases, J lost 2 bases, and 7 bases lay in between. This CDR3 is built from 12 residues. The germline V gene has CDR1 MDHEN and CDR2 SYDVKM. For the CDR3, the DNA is TGTGCCAGCAGCGAGATCAACTATGGCTACACCTTC. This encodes CASSEINYGYTF.

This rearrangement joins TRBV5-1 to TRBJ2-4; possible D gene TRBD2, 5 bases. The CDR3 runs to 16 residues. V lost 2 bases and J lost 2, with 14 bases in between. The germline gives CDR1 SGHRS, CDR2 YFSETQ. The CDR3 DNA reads TGCGCCAGCAGCTTATGGCCGGAGACTACCAAAAACATTCAGTACTTC. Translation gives CASSLWPETTKNIQYF.

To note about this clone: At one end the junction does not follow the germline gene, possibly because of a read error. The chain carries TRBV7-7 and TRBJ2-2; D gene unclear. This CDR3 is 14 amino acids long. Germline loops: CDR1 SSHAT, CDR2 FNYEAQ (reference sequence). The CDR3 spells CASSLETNTGELFF. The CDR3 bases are TGTGCTAGCAGCTTAGAAACTAACACCGGGGAGCTGTTTTTT.

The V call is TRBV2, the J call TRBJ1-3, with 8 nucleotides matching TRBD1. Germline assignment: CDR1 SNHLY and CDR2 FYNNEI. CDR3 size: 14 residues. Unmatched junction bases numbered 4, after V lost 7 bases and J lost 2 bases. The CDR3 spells CASTETGAGNTIYF. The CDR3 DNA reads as TGTGCCAGCACCGAGACAGGGGCTGGAAACACCATATATTTT.

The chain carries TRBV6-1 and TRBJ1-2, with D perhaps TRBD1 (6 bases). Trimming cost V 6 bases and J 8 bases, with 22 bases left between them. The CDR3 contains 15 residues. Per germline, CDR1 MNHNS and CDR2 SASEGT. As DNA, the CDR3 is TGTGCCAGCAGGGACAGCTCTTACTTTGGTGGCGGCTACACCTTC. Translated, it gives CASRDSSYFGGGYTF.

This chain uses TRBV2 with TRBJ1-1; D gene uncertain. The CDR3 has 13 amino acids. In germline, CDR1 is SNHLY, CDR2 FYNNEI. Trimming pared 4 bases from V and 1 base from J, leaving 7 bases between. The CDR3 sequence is CASSVQENTEAFF. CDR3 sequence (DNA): TGTGCCAGCAGTGTCCAGGAGAACACTGAAGCTTTCTTT.

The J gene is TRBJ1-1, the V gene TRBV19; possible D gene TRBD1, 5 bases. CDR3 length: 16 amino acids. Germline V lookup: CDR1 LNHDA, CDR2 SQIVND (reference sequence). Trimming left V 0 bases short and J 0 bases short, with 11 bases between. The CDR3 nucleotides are TGTGCCAGTAGTATAGACCGGGACTGGCTGAACACTGAAGCTTTCTTT. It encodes CASSIDRDWLNTEAFF.